This TCR beta chain appears in the sequencing data of a study of Ad26.COV2.S vaccination and SARS-CoV-2 variants. Treatment described: roughly 20 received Ad26.COV2.S at low or high dose, single or two shots; 5 received placebo; per-sample allocation not given. Sampling was done on day 63 after the first vaccine or placebo injection. Trimming at V came to 4 bases and at J to 0 bases, leaving 7 bases not matched to a gene. Germline V lookup: CDR1 MGHRA, CDR2 YSYEKL. The CDR3 covers 16 residues. On this clone itself: Its matching antigen is unknown.

The table came from immunoSEQ multiplex PCR; TCRdb's copy has only in-frame clones and leaves some out. The sample contains hundreds of thousands of clones, approximately 90% of which appear only once. Study-wide points: Measurement of non-spike TCR breadth gave similar results in vaccine and placebo recipients.

The sequenced sample was peripheral blood, obtained in a trial of Ad26.COV2.S vaccine versus placebo. The sequence came from a person between 18 and 59 years old who received the Ad26.COV2.S COVID-19 vaccine or a placebo. This chain connects TRBV4-1 to TRBJ2-7; TRBD2 matches 9 bases. The CDR3 sequence is CASSPRISGGSYEQYF. CDR3 nucleotides: TGCGCCAGCAGCCCTCGAATTAGCGGGGGCTCCTACGAGCAGTACTTC.